The rows below give T cell receptor beta chains drawn from one sample of a study of T cells in localized non-small cell lung cancer. Clones were read by immunoSEQ multiplex PCR, and TCRdb kept only the in-frame ones, dropping some. The data contain around 25,000 clones, 70% to 90% of them seen just once; the ten biggest clones take up 11% to 15%. This specimen consisted of peripheral blood, obtained before any cancer treatment. The receptors were sampled from a female donor older than 55 with stage I lung adenocarcinoma. Each CDR3 is given with its conserved first and last residue. Fields, in order: D gene, J gene, clone size, V gene, CDR3 DNA, CDR3 protein. D genes are given only for firm matches. Only part of the rows carry a size: once, few, many, or a class if the clone is expanded.

d_call: TRBD1
j_call: TRBJ1-5
clone_size: -
v_call: TRBV30
cdr3_nt: TGTGCCTGGCAGACAGGGGATAGCAATCAGCCCCAGCATTTT
cdr3_aa: CAWQTGDSNQPQHF

d_call: -
j_call: TRBJ2-7
clone_size: -
v_call: TRBV2
cdr3_nt: TGTGCCAGCAGTGGGGACGGAACCTACGAGCAGTACTTC
cdr3_aa: CASSGDGTYEQYF

d_call: TRBD1
j_call: TRBJ1-4
clone_size: -
v_call: TRBV6-5
cdr3_nt: TGTGCCAGCAGCGAGACAGGGGGCGACGAAAAACTGTTTTTT
cdr3_aa: CASSETGGDEKLFF

d_call: -
j_call: TRBJ1-2
clone_size: -
v_call: TRBV5-1
cdr3_nt: TGCGCCAGCAGACAGGAACCTAACTATGGCTACACCTTC
cdr3_aa: CASRQEPNYGYTF

d_call: TRBD1
j_call: TRBJ2-3
clone_size: few
v_call: TRBV6-5
cdr3_nt: TGTGCCAGCCGACAGGGATCCACAGATACGCAGTATTTT
cdr3_aa: CASRQGSTDTQYF

d_call: TRBD1
j_call: TRBJ1-2
clone_size: -
v_call: TRBV4-1
cdr3_nt: TGCGCCAGCAGCCAACCCGGACAGGGCTATGGCTACACCTTC
cdr3_aa: CASSQPGQGYGYTF

d_call: TRBD1
j_call: TRBJ2-7
clone_size: -
v_call: TRBV5-6
cdr3_nt: TGTGCCAGCAGCGTATACAGGGGGAGTATCTACGAGCAGTACTTC
cdr3_aa: CASSVYRGSIYEQYF

d_call: -
j_call: TRBJ2-6
clone_size: once
v_call: TRBV7-8
cdr3_nt: TGTGCCAGCAGCGCCGACAAGGCCAACGTCCTGACTTTC
cdr3_aa: CASSADKANVLTF

d_call: -
j_call: TRBJ1-2
clone_size: once
v_call: TRBV11-3
cdr3_nt: TGTGCCAGCAGCCCCAGGGAAAACTATGGCTACACCTTC
cdr3_aa: CASSPRENYGYTF

d_call: -
j_call: TRBJ2-1
clone_size: -
v_call: TRBV4-1
cdr3_nt: TGCGCCAGCAGCCAAGGCTATCCCTACAATGAGCAGTTCTTC
cdr3_aa: CASSQGYPYNEQFF

d_call: -
j_call: TRBJ2-7
clone_size: -
v_call: TRBV2
cdr3_nt: TGTGCCAGCAGTCCCGGGACGGGTGGGCCCTACGAGCAGTACTTC
cdr3_aa: CASSPGTGGPYEQYF

d_call: -
j_call: TRBJ1-4
clone_size: -
v_call: TRBV9
cdr3_nt: TGTGCCAGCAGCGTAGGGACAGATCCTAATGAAAAACTGTTTTTT
cdr3_aa: CASSVGTDPNEKLFF

d_call: TRBD1
j_call: TRBJ1-2
clone_size: -
v_call: TRBV19
cdr3_nt: TGTGCCAGTAGTATAGACTCGACAGGGGGCGTTGGCTACACCTTC
cdr3_aa: CASSIDSTGGVGYTF

d_call: -
j_call: TRBJ2-2
clone_size: -
v_call: TRBV9
cdr3_nt: TGTGCCAGCAGCGTGTATACCGGGGAGCTGTTTTTT
cdr3_aa: CASSVYTGELFF

d_call: TRBD1
j_call: TRBJ2-7
clone_size: once
v_call: TRBV6-1
cdr3_nt: TGTGCCAGCAGAGCGACAGGGGGGTCTGTGGAGCAGTACTTC
cdr3_aa: CASRATGGSVEQYF

d_call: -
j_call: TRBJ1-1
clone_size: -
v_call: TRBV6-6
cdr3_nt: TGTGCCAGCAGTTCCGAGTGGGGGAACACTGAAGCTTTCTTT
cdr3_aa: CASSSEWGNTEAFF

d_call: TRBD1
j_call: TRBJ1-4
clone_size: once
v_call: TRBV18
cdr3_nt: TGTGCCAGCTCACCCCAGGGGGGGCCAACTAATGAAAAACTGTTTTTT
cdr3_aa: CASSPQGGPTNEKLFF

d_call: -
j_call: TRBJ2-7
clone_size: -
v_call: TRBV5-1
cdr3_nt: TGCGCCAGCAGCTTGGTGGTCAACGAGCAGTACTTC
cdr3_aa: CASSLVVNEQYF

d_call: TRBD1
j_call: TRBJ2-1
clone_size: -
v_call: TRBV7-6
cdr3_nt: TGTGCCAGCAGCTTTAGAGGGGGCGCGAGAAATGAGCAGTTCTTC
cdr3_aa: CASSFRGGARNEQFF

d_call: TRBD1
j_call: TRBJ2-3
clone_size: -
v_call: TRBV30
cdr3_nt: TGTGCCTGGAGTGGTAGGGGGCGCGTCACAGATACGCAGTATTTT
cdr3_aa: CAWSGRGRVTDTQYF

d_call: -
j_call: TRBJ2-3
clone_size: -
v_call: TRBV7-2
cdr3_nt: TGTGCCAGCAGCCTAAATGTAGATACGCAGTATTTT
cdr3_aa: CASSLNVDTQYF

d_call: -
j_call: TRBJ1-1
clone_size: -
v_call: TRBV2
cdr3_nt: TGTGCCAGCTTCAGTTCCGGGACGGGGACTGAAGCTTTCTTT
cdr3_aa: CASFSSGTGTEAFF

d_call: -
j_call: TRBJ1-4
clone_size: -
v_call: TRBV14
cdr3_nt: TGTGCCAGCAGCCAAGAATCCAGGCCGAAAGGTCTGAATGAAAAACTGTTTTTT
cdr3_aa: CASSQESRPKGLNEKLFF

d_call: -
j_call: TRBJ1-2
clone_size: -
v_call: TRBV7-2
cdr3_nt: TGTGCCAGCAGCCTAGCCAGGAATTACTATGGCTACACCTTC
cdr3_aa: CASSLARNYYGYTF

d_call: TRBD1
j_call: TRBJ2-5
clone_size: once
v_call: TRBV6-5
cdr3_nt: TGTGCCAGCAGTTCCGGACAGGGGACCCAAGAGACCCAGTACTTC
cdr3_aa: CASSSGQGTQETQYF

d_call: TRBD2
j_call: TRBJ2-3
clone_size: -
v_call: TRBV7-3
cdr3_nt: TGTGCCAGCAGTGAATCGACTAGCGGGAGGGTTGATACGCAGTATTTT
cdr3_aa: CASSESTSGRVDTQYF

d_call: TRBD1
j_call: TRBJ2-2
clone_size: -
v_call: TRBV14
cdr3_nt: TGTGCCAGCAGCAGAATCCGGGACAGGGGCACCGGGGAGCTGTTTTTT
cdr3_aa: CASSRIRDRGTGELFF

d_call: -
j_call: TRBJ2-2
clone_size: -
v_call: TRBV30
cdr3_nt: TGTGCCTGGACACGGACGGGCCCTTCGAACACCGGGGAGCTGTTTTTT
cdr3_aa: CAWTRTGPSNTGELFF

d_call: -
j_call: TRBJ2-7
clone_size: -
v_call: TRBV2
cdr3_nt: TGTGCCAGCGCGACCCAGTCCTACGAGCAGTACTTC
cdr3_aa: CASATQSYEQYF

d_call: TRBD2
j_call: TRBJ2-1
clone_size: -
v_call: TRBV5-8
cdr3_nt: TGTGCCAGCAGCAAAAAGTCGGGGGGGAGCTCCTACAATGAGCAGTTCTTC
cdr3_aa: CASSKKSGGSSYNEQFF

d_call: -
j_call: TRBJ1-5
clone_size: few
v_call: TRBV18
cdr3_nt: TGTGCCAGCTCACTTAGCAATCAGCCCCAGCATTTT
cdr3_aa: CASSLSNQPQHF

d_call: -
j_call: TRBJ1-5
clone_size: -
v_call: TRBV19
cdr3_nt: TGTGCCAGTAGCCTAGACAGAGGCAATCAGCCCCAGCATTTT
cdr3_aa: CASSLDRGNQPQHF

d_call: -
j_call: TRBJ2-1
clone_size: once
v_call: TRBV5-6
cdr3_nt: TGTGCCAGCAGCTTCTACGCGCTCTACAATGAGCAGTTCTTC
cdr3_aa: CASSFYALYNEQFF

d_call: TRBD2
j_call: TRBJ2-3
clone_size: -
v_call: TRBV10-3
cdr3_nt: TGTGCCATCCAGCCCTCTAGCGGGCAGTCTAGCACAGATACGCAGTATTTT
cdr3_aa: CAIQPSSGQSSTDTQYF

d_call: -
j_call: TRBJ2-7
clone_size: -
v_call: TRBV11-3
cdr3_nt: TGTGCCAGCAGCCCCCGGAGAACTCGGGGTGCGTACTACGAGCAGTACTTC
cdr3_aa: CASSPRRTRGAYYEQYF

d_call: -
j_call: TRBJ1-2
clone_size: few
v_call: TRBV6-5
cdr3_nt: TGTGCCAGCGGCAAAACTCACGGTATACATGGCTACACCTTC
cdr3_aa: CASGKTHGIHGYTF

d_call: TRBD2
j_call: TRBJ2-2
clone_size: -
v_call: TRBV5-1
cdr3_nt: TGCGCCAGCAGCTCGACAGCGGGGGAGCCCACCGGGGAGCTGTTTTTT
cdr3_aa: CASSSTAGEPTGELFF

d_call: -
j_call: TRBJ1-2
clone_size: -
v_call: TRBV4-1
cdr3_nt: TGCGCCAGCAGCAGGGACGGAGGGTTAAATGGCTACACCTTC
cdr3_aa: CASSRDGGLNGYTF

d_call: TRBD2
j_call: TRBJ2-7
clone_size: -
v_call: TRBV7-9
cdr3_nt: TGTGCCAGCAACCAAGGGAGGGACGAGCAGTACTTC
cdr3_aa: CASNQGRDEQYF

d_call: TRBD1
j_call: TRBJ1-2
clone_size: -
v_call: TRBV6-6
cdr3_nt: TGTGCCAGCAGGGGGGTCGGACAGGGTCCGGGTGGCTACACCTTC
cdr3_aa: CASRGVGQGPGGYTF

d_call: -
j_call: TRBJ2-7
clone_size: -
v_call: TRBV5-4
cdr3_nt: TGTGCCAGCAGCCACGGAGGGTCACCGAGGAACTACGAGCAGTACTTC
cdr3_aa: CASSHGGSPRNYEQYF

d_call: TRBD2
j_call: TRBJ2-1
clone_size: -
v_call: TRBV11-2
cdr3_nt: TGTGCCAGCAGCCCCTTCGCGGGGGGGCTTTCCTACAATGAGCAGTTCTTC
cdr3_aa: CASSPFAGGLSYNEQFF

d_call: -
j_call: TRBJ2-2
clone_size: -
v_call: TRBV2
cdr3_nt: TGTGCCAGCAGGGGAACAGTGACCGGGGAGCTGTTTTTT
cdr3_aa: CASRGTVTGELFF

d_call: -
j_call: TRBJ2-1
clone_size: -
v_call: TRBV18
cdr3_nt: TGTGCCAGCTCACCATCGGCTGAGCAGTTCTTC
cdr3_aa: CASSPSAEQFF

d_call: -
j_call: TRBJ2-7
clone_size: -
v_call: TRBV29-1
cdr3_nt: TGCAGCGTTGAAAAAGCCGGGACGGTGGTCCCCTACGAGCAGTACTTC
cdr3_aa: CSVEKAGTVVPYEQYF

d_call: -
j_call: TRBJ2-3
clone_size: -
v_call: TRBV18
cdr3_nt: TGTGCCAGCTCATCTCGCACAGATACGCAGTATTTT
cdr3_aa: CASSSRTDTQYF

d_call: -
j_call: TRBJ2-2
clone_size: -
v_call: TRBV10-1
cdr3_nt: TGCGCCAGCAGTGATCGGGACGAACTCACCGGGGAGCTGTTTTTT
cdr3_aa: CASSDRDELTGELFF

d_call: -
j_call: TRBJ1-1
clone_size: -
v_call: TRBV27
cdr3_nt: TGTGCCAGCAGTTTTCAGTCCGGGAACACTGAAGCTTTCTTT
cdr3_aa: CASSFQSGNTEAFF

d_call: -
j_call: TRBJ1-1
clone_size: medium-sized
v_call: TRBV9
cdr3_nt: TGTGCCAGCAGCCCTAGTACACCGAACACTGAAGCTTTCTTT
cdr3_aa: CASSPSTPNTEAFF

d_call: TRBD1
j_call: TRBJ1-1
clone_size: -
v_call: TRBV19
cdr3_nt: TGTGCCAGTAGTACGGGGACAGGGAACACTGAAGCTTTCTTT
cdr3_aa: CASSTGTGNTEAFF

d_call: -
j_call: TRBJ1-5
clone_size: -
v_call: TRBV9
cdr3_nt: TGTGCCAGCAGCGTAGAAGGGGGTCAGCCCCAGCATTTT
cdr3_aa: CASSVEGGQPQHF

d_call: TRBD1
j_call: TRBJ1-5
clone_size: -
v_call: TRBV19
cdr3_nt: TGTGCCAGTAGTACAGGGGGCGGAACGTATAGCAATCAGCCCCAGCATTTT
cdr3_aa: CASSTGGGTYSNQPQHF

d_call: -
j_call: TRBJ2-3
clone_size: -
v_call: TRBV18
cdr3_nt: TGTGCCAGCTCACCACCGTCCAGCTTCACAGATACGCAGTATTTT
cdr3_aa: CASSPPSSFTDTQYF

d_call: TRBD2
j_call: TRBJ2-5
clone_size: -
v_call: TRBV5-6
cdr3_nt: TGTGCCAGCAGTTGGGGGGGAGAGACCCAGTACTTC
cdr3_aa: CASSWGGETQYF